This T cell receptor (beta chain) is drawn from a study of cytomegalovirus exposure and HLA in healthy donors. General study points: The study reported that TCR beta sequences accurately predicted HLA-A and HLA-B alleles in most subjects. Previous analysis showed most TCR beta V segments were productive about 90% or about 30% of the time.

With 60 Vbeta and 13 Jbeta primers, the PCR was carried out. Clones were read by immunoSEQ multiplex PCR, and TCRdb kept only the in-frame ones, dropping some. The repertoire has some 140,000 clones, 79% of them found once; the top ten carry 3% to 3.5%. Note on this clone: Its antigen is unknown.

CDR1 and CDR2 (germline): SGHNT, YENEEA. The length of the CDR3 is 15 residues. V dropped 5 bases and J dropped 0 bases, with 11 bases sitting between them. V is TRBV11-3 and J is TRBJ1-3; D unclear. The source is a female donor in good health and CMV-seronegative. Sequences were obtained from PBMCs. The DNA of the CDR3 is TGTGCCAGCAGCCGGTTGGGAGGCTCTGGAAACACCATATATTTT. Residues: CASSRLGGSGNTIYF.